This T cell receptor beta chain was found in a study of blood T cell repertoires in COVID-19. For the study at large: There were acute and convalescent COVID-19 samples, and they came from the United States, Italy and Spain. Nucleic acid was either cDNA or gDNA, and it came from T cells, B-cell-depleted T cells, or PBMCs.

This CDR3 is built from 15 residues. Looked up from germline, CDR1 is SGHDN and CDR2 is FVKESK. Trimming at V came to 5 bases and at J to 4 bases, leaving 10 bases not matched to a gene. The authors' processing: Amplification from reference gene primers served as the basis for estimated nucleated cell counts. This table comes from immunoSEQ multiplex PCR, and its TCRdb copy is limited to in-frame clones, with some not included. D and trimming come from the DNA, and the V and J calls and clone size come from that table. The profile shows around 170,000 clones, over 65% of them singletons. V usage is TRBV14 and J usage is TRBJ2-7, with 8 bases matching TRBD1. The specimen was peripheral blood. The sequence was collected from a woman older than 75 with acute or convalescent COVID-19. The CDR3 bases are TGTGCCAGCAGCATTAAGACAGGGGTTAGTTACGAGCAGTACTTC. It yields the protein CASSIKTGVSYEQYF.